The TCR beta chain under discussion was sequenced for a study of circulating CD8 cells and anti-PD-1 response in melanoma. The study's findings and limits: No tumor material was available, so peptide assays assessed reactivity.

From live CD3+CD8+TCRalphabeta+ cells, four PD-1 and/or TIGIT subsets were sorted. TCR libraries were prepared from approximately 15 ng of total RNA with the QIAseq Immune Repertoire TCR panel. TCRdb itself ran the reads through MiXCR, one entry per CDR3 protein. The sample has over 350 distinct CDR3 sequences, roughly 6.6% seen once. By share, this clonotype counts as large. Its antigen is unknown. Germline V gene lookup returns CDR1 SNHLY and CDR2 FYNNEI. The CDR3 contains 19 residues. V was clipped by 4 bases and J by 7 bases; unmatched bases: 18. Sequenced here: CD8+ T cells from PBMCs, sampled at baseline or after one month of anti-PD-1 therapy (not recorded which). This TCR derives from a human donor with melanoma. The gene calls are TRBV2 and TRBJ2-3; 12 bases agree with TRBD2. Written as DNA, the CDR3 is TGTGCCAGCAGTGTCCCCTTAAAACTAGCGGGGGGTCCAAAATATACGCAGTATTTT. This encodes CASSVPLKLAGGPKYTQYF.